This T cell receptor (beta chain) was observed in a study of control samples from healthy donors and cancer patients. CDR1 is MNHNS and CDR2 is SASEGT in the germline V gene. The CDR3 totals 16 residues. With V trimmed by 0 bases and J by 6 bases, 8 bases remained unmatched. TCRdb keeps only in-frame clones here, not all; method: immunoSEQ multiplex PCR. Its table records some 190,000 clones. V usage is TRBV6-1 and J usage is TRBJ1-5, with 7 bases lining up with TRBD1. The source is a woman in her twenties or thirties in good health. The sample comprised blood. For the CDR3, the DNA is TGTGCCAGCAGTGAAGCGGTCGCAGGGGGAGGTCAGCCCCAGCATTTT. It encodes CASSEAVAGGGQPQHF.